The T cell receptor beta chain under discussion was sequenced for a study of T-cell reconstitution after alpha-beta-depleted transplantation in children. Many counts were recorded for this clonotype. Preparing the TCRbeta library involved the use of unique molecular identifiers. One entry per CDR3 protein, called by TCRdb with MiXCR from the PCR reads. This sample has about 270,000 distinct CDR3 sequences; about 10% occur once, and the top ten carry 10%. Trimming left V 6 bases short and J 10 bases short, with 10 bases between. The CDR3 covers 11 residues. The source of this sequence is a human donor who donated a stem cell graft to a child with SCID. Sample: PBMCs from the stem cell graft donor, taken from the stem cell graft. The gene calls are TRBV12-3 or TRBV12-4 and TRBJ2-1; unclear D gene. The CDR3 DNA follows: TGTGCCAGCAGCCGACATATGGAGCAGTTCTTC. Its protein product is CASSRHMEQFF.